The 2 T cell receptor beta chains below were found in one sample sequenced in a study of naive and memory T cell subsets (dated by TCRdb to about 2017). The study at large found these results: A few larger clonotypes were present in naive repertoires, especially CD8 naive repertoires, and these clonotypes were possibly memory cells re-expressing CD45RA.

The library was prepared using UMI-ligation and nested PCR. For sequencing, an Illumina MiSeq was employed. An equimolar mix of two oligonucleotides covering both TRBC1 and TRBC2 was used as the beta constant-region primer. The ligated cDNA went through four rounds of PCR with nested alpha and beta constant-region primers together with the SP2 primer. The public reads were run again by TCRdb, first through fastp at Q25 and then through MiXCR, and only productive beta chains were kept. Each entry merges the rows of one CDR3 protein and shows their most common DNA and genes. The sample data list over 80,000 distinct CDR3 sequences, and 11% of these were observed just once. The ten largest clones capture around 0.13% of the sample. Antigen specificity for these receptors is unknown. The sequenced sample was naive CD4+ T cells from blood. Interpreted using the paper, the cell subset or site label stands for: naive T cells, CD45RA high CD27+. These TCRs come from a human donor in good health.

Only a few counts were recorded for this clonotype. V gene TRBV29-1 combines with J gene TRBJ2-5, with D possibly TRBD2 on 6 matching bases. CDR1 is SQVTM, CDR2 ANQGSEA, per germline. CDR3 length equals 15 residues. V was cut by 7 bases and J by 5 bases, with 23 bases left in between. The CDR3 sequence is CSAPRDLRSYETQYF. As DNA, the CDR3 is TGCAGCGCCCCACGGGACTTGCGCAGTTACGAGACCCAGTACTTC. Looking up the rest from reference TRBV29-1 and TRBJ2-5 gives the full variable domain: SAVISQKPSRDICQRGTSLTIQCQVDSQVTMMFWYRQQPGQSLTLIATANQGSEATYESGFVIDKFPISRPNLTFSTLTVSNMSPEDSSIYLCSAPRDLRSYETQYFGPGTRLLVL.

V is TRBV7-8 and J is TRBJ1-5, with 9 positions matching TRBD1. This CDR3 comprises 16 residues. Germline V lookup: CDR1 SGHVS, CDR2 FQNEAQ. The junction had 9 bases not matched to a gene; V was cut back by 1 base and J by 8 bases. The CDR3 is CASSLVFGTGLEPQHF. The CDR3 nucleotides are TGTGCCAGCAGCTTAGTATTTGGGACAGGGCTGGAGCCCCAGCATTTT.